A single sample gave rise to the 6 T cell receptor beta chains below, sequenced in a study of T cell responses to AZD1222 COVID-19 vaccine. The method was immunoSEQ multiplex PCR; TCRdb's version includes in-frame clones alone and lacks a portion of them. Of roughly 60,000 clones detected, approximately 90% appear once; the ten largest clones hold 4% to 5%. The material was peripheral blood, obtained on day 0 of AZD1222 vaccination. Receptors originate from an adult in good health.

The V gene is TRBV6-6, the J gene TRBJ1-3; no clear D gene. There are 13 residues in the CDR3. Germline lookup yields CDR1 MNHNY and CDR2 SVGAGI (reference sequence). Trimming stripped 8 bases from V and 5 bases from J, with 13 bases between. DNA for the CDR3: TGTGCCAGCCGAGACCCGACCAGAAACACCATATATTTT. Amino acids: CASRDPTRNTIYF.

The V call is TRBV19, the J call TRBJ2-7; possibly TRBD1 or TRBD2 for D (6 bases each). The germline V gene has CDR1 LNHDA and CDR2 SQIVND (reference sequence). The CDR3 runs to 15 residues. Trimming shortened V by 9 bases and J by 5 bases, and 23 bases separated the two germline ends. CDR3 coding DNA: TGTGCCAGACCCTTCCGGAGGGGGTCTGACCACGAGCAGTACTTC. This translates into CARPFRRGSDHEQYF.

CDR3 DNA sequence: TGTGCCAGCAGTTTGGCCTACACTGAAGCTTTCTTT. Its protein product is CASSLAYTEAFF. The chain recombines TRBV28 with TRBJ1-1; D unclear. In germline, CDR1 is MDHEN, CDR2 SYDVKM. The CDR3 spans 12 residues. Trimming took 3 bases from V and 3 from J, leaving 5 bases between them. Full variable domain (missing parts from reference TRBV28 and TRBJ1-1): DVKVTQSSRYLVKRTGEKVFLECVQDMDHENMFWYRQDPGLGLRLIYFSYDVKMKEKGDIPEGYSVSREKKERFSLILESASTNQTSMYLCASSLAYTEAFFGQGTRLTVV.

The chain joins TRBV7-9 to TRBJ1-1; maybe TRBD1 (5 bases). Trimming took off 8 bases at V and 0 bases at J, with 16 bases between the two ends. Per the germline V gene, CDR1 is SEHNR and CDR2 is FQNEAQ (reference sequence). The length of the CDR3 is 15 residues. The CDR3 loop reads CASGEVAGMNTEAFF. In DNA form, the CDR3 reads TGTGCCAGCGGCGAGGTGGCAGGGATGAACACTGAAGCTTTCTTT.

The chain employs TRBV5-5 and TRBJ2-3, with 7 bases lining up with TRBD1. CDR3 size: 14 residues. Per the germline V gene, CDR1 is SGHKS and CDR2 is YYEKEE (reference sequence). V lost 4 bases, J lost 4 bases, and 6 bases stayed unmatched. CDR3 sequence (DNA): TGTGCCAGCAGCCTAGGACAGGTTGCAGATACGCAGTATTTT. It codes for CASSLGQVADTQYF.

The chain uses TRBV18 and TRBJ1-2, with TRBD1 as a possible D gene (5 bases). CDR3 length equals 14 residues. V was trimmed by 0 bases and J by 6 bases, leaving 11 bases between them. Per the germline V gene, CDR1 is KGHSH and CDR2 is LQKENI. The CDR3 DNA reads TGTGCCAGCTCACCACCGGGACTACGGGATGGCTACACCTTC. It encodes CASSPPGLRDGYTF.